This is a list of T cell receptor beta chains from one sample in a study of read filtering for tumor transcriptome and immune sequencing. Each CDR3 protein gets one entry after TCRdb re-called the reads with MiXCR. The data hold approximately 20,000 distinct CDR3 sequences, with roughly 13% observed a single time. Material: a population of CD138-negative cells sorted from bone marrow. The receptors derive from a donor at least 40 years old with multiple myeloma. Each CDR3 is given with its conserved first and last residue. D genes are given only for firm matches. Not all rows give a size; the values are once, few, many and, for expanded clones, a class.

TRBV20-1,.,many,CSARKTGREQYF
TRBV19,.,.,CASSIGGAATYEQYF
TRBV5-1,TRBD2,many,CASSLSLAGPSYNEQFF
TRBV29-1,TRBD2,.,CSVTSGIGVFYNEQFF
TRBV7-8,.,many,CASSFSGGQNEQYF
TRBV24-1,TRBD1,many,CATGTGSSYNEQFF
TRBV6-1,.,many,CASRDGYTGELFF
TRBV20-1,TRBD1,many,CSARVGTGERNQPQHF
TRBV27,TRBD1,.,CASSAHRQGGYYEQYF
TRBV5-1,.,many,CASSGQGMNTEAFF
TRBV12-3/TRBV12-4,.,few,CASSLQGRNTIYF
TRBV5-1,.,few,CATSSVLRGTGELFF
TRBV6-5,.,.,CASSYSTQVGGNTIYF
TRBV20-1,.,many,CSAITGFGANVLTF
TRBV24-1,.,many,CATSDSVLWPPDVLTF
TRBV29-1,.,.,CSVEGGRGTDTQYF
TRBV7-2,.,many,CASSLPGYEQYF
TRBV3-1,TRBD1,many,CASSKGQGAEVDEQFF
TRBV5-1,.,many,CASSPLQGQVGVAEAFF
TRBV4-1,TRBD2,many,CASSRVAGATGELFF
TRBV5-6,TRBD2,many,CASSLVWRESLNTGELFF
TRBV19,TRBD2,many,CASGTSGTSSYEQYF
TRBV7-2,.,many,CASSSSGQPQHF
TRBV29-1,.,many,CSVSRQLNTEAFF
TRBV29-1,TRBD2,many,CSAREGQETQYF
TRBV10-3,.,many,CAISDTGELFF
TRBV12-5,.,few,CASGTGLLETQYF
TRBV5-1,.,many,CASRAGQNQETQYF
TRBV11-2,.,few,CASSLASWGTRDRNEQFF
TRBV29-1,TRBD1,many,CSVSQGGGSQPQHF
TRBV20-1,.,.,CSARDPSASGLYGYTF
TRBV5-1,TRBD1,many,CASSLTGETGELFF
TRBV28,TRBD2,once,CASSSQGSGRGTDTQYF
TRBV27,.,many,CASSLASIYNEQFF
TRBV7-2,.,.,CACGLGGYSNQPQHF
TRBV5-1,TRBD1,many,CASRSGTGGYEQYF
TRBV6-2/TRBV6-3,.,.,CASSRGEQYF
TRBV7-9,.,many,CAFHAGGNTEAFF
TRBV7-9,TRBD2,.,CASGRGGRNEQFF
TRBV29-1,TRBD1,many,CSVAGGSEAFF
TRBV9,.,few,CASSTGLSNTEAFF
TRBV30,.,many,CAWSEPAPLKAFF
TRBV7-9,TRBD1,many,CASSFPVTGETYEQYF
TRBV14,.,many,CASSPLLTDTQYF
TRBV5-1,TRBD2,many,CASSLAGGLIYEQYF
TRBV3-1,.,many,CASSVLTDTQYF
TRBV29-1,.,many,CSAAGAQYGEQYF
TRBV18,.,many,CASSTNQETQYF
TRBV20-1,.,few,CSASPQNTEAFF
TRBV2,.,.,CASRDSSYEQYF
TRBV6-4,.,many,CASSDRDSTDTQYF
TRBV14,TRBD2,many,CASSPGTSGQETQYF